The rows below give T cell receptor beta chains drawn from one sample of a study of cytomegalovirus exposure and HLA in healthy donors. Using immunoSEQ multiplex PCR, the repertoire was profiled, and TCRdb retains in-frame clones only, with some absent. The sample lists 65,000 to 75,000 clones; around 94% were seen once. Sequencing was carried out using PBMCs. Receptors were obtained from a woman younger than 30 in good health and CMV-seropositive. The CDR3 runs from the conserved cysteine through the conserved F or W. D genes are given only for firm matches. Size is omitted from some rows. Given values are once, few, many or a class for expanded clones.

TRBV19,TRBD1,TRBJ1-6,.,CASSRDSVSYNSPLHF,TGTGCCAGTAGTAGGGACAGTGTCTCCTATAATTCACCCCTCCACTTT
TRBV5-4,.,TRBJ2-7,.,CASSVDQHYEQYF,TGTGCCAGCAGCGTGGACCAACACTACGAGCAGTACTTC
TRBV27,TRBD1,TRBJ1-6,.,CASRQIIRDRGNSPLHF,TGTGCCAGCAGACAAATAATCCGGGACAGGGGTAATTCACCCCTCCACTTT
TRBV5-4,.,TRBJ1-2,.,CASSQEADTVRGYTF,TGTGCCAGCAGCCAAGAGGCGGACACCGTGCGGGGCTACACCTTC
TRBV9,TRBD2,TRBJ2-3,once,CASSAAQAGGTDTQYF,TGTGCCAGCAGCGCGGCGCAAGCGGGAGGCACAGATACGCAGTATTTT
TRBV10-3,TRBD2,TRBJ2-2,.,CAIKRRTSGRKNTGELFF,TGTGCCATCAAAAGGCGAACTAGCGGGAGGAAAAACACCGGGGAGCTGTTTTTT
TRBV28,.,TRBJ1-3,.,CASSLGPSSGNTIYF,TGTGCCAGCAGTTTAGGGCCAAGCTCTGGAAACACCATATATTTT
TRBV6-5,.,TRBJ1-2,.,CASSFFKRANYGYTF,TGTGCCAGCAGTTTCTTCAAAAGAGCTAACTATGGCTACACCTTC
TRBV4-3,.,TRBJ1-1,.,CASSQEYRVVRGEAFF,TGCGCCAGCAGCCAAGAGTACAGGGTGGTGAGGGGTGAAGCTTTCTTT
TRBV28,.,TRBJ2-7,.,CASSSRRVFPEQYF,TGTGCCAGCAGTAGCCGCAGGGTTTTTCCCGAGCAGTACTTC
TRBV27,TRBD2,TRBJ2-7,.,CASSPSGGPYEQYF,TGTGCCAGCAGCCCATCGGGAGGGCCCTACGAGCAGTACTTC
TRBV5-1,TRBD1,TRBJ2-3,.,CASSRGGSGQGQDTQYF,TGCGCCAGCAGCCGAGGGGGTTCGGGACAGGGTCAAGATACGCAGTATTTT
TRBV18,.,TRBJ1-1,.,CASSPGRQVQNTEAFF,TGTGCCAGCTCACCAGGTCGACAGGTCCAGAACACTGAAGCTTTCTTT
TRBV28,.,TRBJ2-7,.,CATLYASYEQYF,TGTGCCACCCTATACGCCTCCTACGAGCAGTACTTC
TRBV4-3,TRBD2,TRBJ2-7,.,CASSQELAGGPYEQYF,TGCGCCAGCAGCCAAGAGTTAGCGGGAGGGCCGTACGAGCAGTACTTC
TRBV5-5,TRBD1,TRBJ1-2,.,CASSLGDRANYGYTF,TGTGCCAGCAGCTTGGGAGACAGGGCTAACTATGGCTACACCTTC
TRBV6-6,.,TRBJ2-1,.,CASTLEGAGGAEQFF,TGTGCCAGCACCCTAGAGGGGGCGGGAGGCGCTGAGCAGTTCTTC
TRBV25-1,TRBD2,TRBJ2-3,.,CASRGTSGTDTQYF,TGTGCCAGCAGGGGGACTAGCGGGACCGATACGCAGTATTTT
TRBV28,.,TRBJ2-6,.,CASSTSGANVLTF,TGTGCCAGCAGCACTTCTGGGGCCAACGTCCTGACTTTC
TRBV11-3,TRBD1,TRBJ2-3,few,CASSFGTGNEDTQYF,TGTGCCAGCAGCTTTGGGACAGGGAATGAAGATACGCAGTATTTT
TRBV7-6,.,TRBJ2-1,.,CASSSFSGMDNEQFF,TGTGCCAGCAGCTCCTTCTCGGGAATGGACAATGAGCAGTTCTTC
TRBV7-9,.,TRBJ1-4,.,CASSMDISEKLFF,TGTGCCAGCAGCATGGACATATCTGAAAAACTGTTTTTT
TRBV6-6,TRBD1,TRBJ1-3,.,CATNPGQGGNTIYF,TGTGCCACCAACCCGGGACAGGGTGGAAACACCATATATTTT
TRBV7-6,.,TRBJ2-5,.,CASSLLDQETQYF,TGTGCCAGCAGCTTACTCGACCAAGAGACCCAGTACTTC
TRBV7-8,TRBD1,TRBJ1-2,.,CASSLTGTGSFGYTF,TGTGCCAGCAGCTTAACCGGGACAGGGTCTTTTGGCTACACCTTC
TRBV5-1,.,TRBJ1-1,.,CASRIGDTNTEAFF,TGCGCCAGCAGGATAGGGGACACGAACACTGAAGCTTTCTTT
TRBV7-9,TRBD2,TRBJ2-3,once,CASSHSGGGPSTDTQYF,TGTGCCAGCAGCCATTCGGGGGGAGGTCCAAGCACAGATACGCAGTATTTT
TRBV6-5,TRBD1,TRBJ1-1,.,CASRRDRGVDTEAFF,TGTGCCAGCAGGAGGGACAGGGGAGTTGACACTGAAGCTTTCTTT
TRBV19,.,TRBJ2-3,.,CASSIQASGQSAADTQYF,TGTGCCAGTAGTATTCAAGCCTCGGGACAATCCGCCGCAGATACGCAGTATTTT
TRBV5-1,TRBD2,TRBJ2-4,once,CASSLTSGSTNIQYF,TGCGCCAGCAGCTTAACTAGCGGGAGCACAAACATTCAGTACTTC
TRBV2,.,TRBJ1-2,.,CASSEGGRSANYGYTF,TGTGCCAGCAGTGAAGGGGGCCGGTCAGCTAACTATGGCTACACCTTC
TRBV28,TRBD2,TRBJ2-7,.,CASSLLAGAGEQYF,TGTGCCAGCAGTTTACTAGCGGGAGCTGGGGAGCAGTACTTC
TRBV11-2,TRBD2,TRBJ2-5,.,CASSSRLAGVWETQYF,TGTGCCAGCAGCTCAAGACTAGCGGGAGTTTGGGAGACCCAGTACTTC
TRBV13,TRBD1,TRBJ1-3,.,CASSEEGGPGGNTIYF,TGTGCCAGCAGTGAAGAAGGGGGCCCCGGTGGAAACACCATATATTTT
TRBV19,.,TRBJ1-2,once,CASFGRHYGYTF,TGTGCCAGTTTCGGCAGGCACTATGGCTACACCTTC
TRBV6-1,.,TRBJ2-5,.,CASSEHEGRIQETQYF,TGTGCCAGCAGTGAACATGAAGGGAGGATTCAAGAGACCCAGTACTTC
TRBV6-5,TRBD1,TRBJ1-1,.,CASSPTGSGNTEAFF,TGTGCCAGCAGCCCGACAGGGAGCGGGAACACTGAAGCTTTCTTT
TRBV19,TRBD1,TRBJ1-5,.,CASRITSRGPANQPQHF,TGTGCCAGTAGGATAACCTCCAGGGGGCCTGCCAATCAGCCCCAGCATTTT
TRBV27,.,TRBJ2-1,.,CASSLFQAALGEQFF,TGTGCCAGCAGTTTATTTCAAGCGGCGTTGGGGGAGCAGTTCTTC
TRBV28,TRBD1,TRBJ1-5,.,CASSPGTGFPQPQHF,TGTGCCAGCAGTCCAGGGACAGGGTTCCCTCAGCCCCAGCATTTT